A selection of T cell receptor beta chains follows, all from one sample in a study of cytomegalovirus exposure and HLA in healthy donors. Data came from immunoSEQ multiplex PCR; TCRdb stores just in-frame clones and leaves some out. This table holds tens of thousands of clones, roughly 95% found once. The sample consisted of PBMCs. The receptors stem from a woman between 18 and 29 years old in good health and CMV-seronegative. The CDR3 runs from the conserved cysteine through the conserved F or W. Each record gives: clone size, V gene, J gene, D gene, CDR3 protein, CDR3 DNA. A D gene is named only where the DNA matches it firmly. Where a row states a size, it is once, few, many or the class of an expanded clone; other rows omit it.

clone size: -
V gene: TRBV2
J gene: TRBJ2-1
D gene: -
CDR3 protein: CASSAGRAHYNEQFF
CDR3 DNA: TGTGCCAGCAGCGCGGGACGAGCGCACTACAATGAGCAGTTCTTC

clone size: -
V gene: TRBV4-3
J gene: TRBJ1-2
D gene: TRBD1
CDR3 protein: CASSPLDRERGYTF
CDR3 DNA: TGCGCCAGCAGCCCACTCGACAGGGAGCGTGGCTACACCTTC

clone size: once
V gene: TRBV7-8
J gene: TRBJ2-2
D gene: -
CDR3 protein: CASSSVNTGELFF
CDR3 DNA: TGTGCCAGCAGCTCCGTGAACACCGGGGAGCTGTTTTTT

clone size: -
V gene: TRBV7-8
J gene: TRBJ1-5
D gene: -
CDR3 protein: CASSLVAGDQPQHF
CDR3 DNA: TGTGCCAGCAGCTTAGTGGCAGGTGATCAGCCCCAGCATTTT

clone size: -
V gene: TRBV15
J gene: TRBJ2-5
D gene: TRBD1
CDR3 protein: CATSSRDRGQETQYF
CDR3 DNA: TGTGCCACCAGCAGCCGGGACAGGGGGCAAGAGACCCAGTACTTC

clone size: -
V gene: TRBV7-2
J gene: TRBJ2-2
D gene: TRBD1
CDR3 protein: CASSQGQPELFF
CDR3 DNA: TGTGCCAGCAGCCAGGGACAGCCGGAGCTGTTTTTT

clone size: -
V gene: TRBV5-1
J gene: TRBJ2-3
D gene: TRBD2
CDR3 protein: CASSLAASGGALDTQYF
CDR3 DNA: TGCGCCAGCAGCTTGGCCGCTAGCGGGGGGGCTTTAGATACGCAGTATTTT

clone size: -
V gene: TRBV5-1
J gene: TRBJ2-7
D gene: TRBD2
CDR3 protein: CASKGRDEQYF
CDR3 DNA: TGCGCCAGCAAGGGGAGGGACGAGCAGTACTTC

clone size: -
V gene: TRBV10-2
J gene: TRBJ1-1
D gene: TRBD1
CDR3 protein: CASSYGTGTPEAFF
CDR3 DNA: TGCGCCAGCAGTTACGGGACAGGGACCCCTGAAGCTTTCTTT

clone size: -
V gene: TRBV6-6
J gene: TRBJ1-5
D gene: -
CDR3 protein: CASSPNQPQHF
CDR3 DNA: TGTGCCAGCAGCCCTAATCAGCCCCAGCATTTT

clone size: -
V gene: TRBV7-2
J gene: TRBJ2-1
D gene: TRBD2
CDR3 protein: CASSTPSGSYNEQFF
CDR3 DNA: TGTGCCAGCAGCACTCCTAGCGGGAGCTATAATGAGCAGTTCTTC

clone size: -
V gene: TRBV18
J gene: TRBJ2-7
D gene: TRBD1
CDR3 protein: CASSPPGQGVYEQYF
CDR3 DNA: TGTGCCAGCTCACCTCCGGGACAGGGGGTGTACGAGCAGTACTTC

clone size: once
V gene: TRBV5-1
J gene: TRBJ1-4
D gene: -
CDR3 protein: CASSLAREDEKLFF
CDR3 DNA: TGCGCCAGCAGCTTGGCCCGGGAGGATGAAAAACTGTTTTTT

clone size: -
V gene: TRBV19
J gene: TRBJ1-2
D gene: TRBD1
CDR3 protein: CASSIDPRDRHRF
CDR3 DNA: TGTGCCAGTAGTATAGATCCCCGGGACAGGCACCGCTTC

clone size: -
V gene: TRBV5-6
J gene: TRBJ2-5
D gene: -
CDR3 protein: CASSRQETQYF
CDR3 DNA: TGTGCCAGCAGCCGCCAAGAGACCCAGTACTTC

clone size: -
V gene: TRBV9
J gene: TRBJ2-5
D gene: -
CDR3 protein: CASSESGGPPETQYF
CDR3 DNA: TGTGCCAGCAGCGAGAGCGGCGGCCCCCCGGAGACCCAGTACTTC

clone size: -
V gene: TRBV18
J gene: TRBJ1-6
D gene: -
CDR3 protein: CASSRSRSNSPLHF
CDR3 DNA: TGTGCCAGCTCACGATCCAGGTCGAATTCACCCCTCCACTTT

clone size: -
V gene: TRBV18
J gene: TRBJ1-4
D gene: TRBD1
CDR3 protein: CASSPGQGNEKLFF
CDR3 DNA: TGTGCCAGCTCCCCGGGACAGGGAAATGAAAAACTGTTTTTT

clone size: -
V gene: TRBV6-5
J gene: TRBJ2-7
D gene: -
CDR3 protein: CASSYSQGSSYEQYF
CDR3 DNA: TGTGCCAGCAGTTACTCCCAGGGGAGCTCCTACGAGCAGTACTTC

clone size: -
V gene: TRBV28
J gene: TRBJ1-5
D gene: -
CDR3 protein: CASRGGNQPQHF
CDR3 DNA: TGTGCCAGCCGGGGAGGCAATCAGCCCCAGCATTTT

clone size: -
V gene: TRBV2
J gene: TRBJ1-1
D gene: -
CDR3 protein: CASSTGLESTEAFF
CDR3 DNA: TGTGCCAGCAGTACAGGGTTGGAGAGCACTGAAGCTTTCTTT

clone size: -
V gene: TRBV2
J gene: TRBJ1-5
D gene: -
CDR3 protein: CASLRGGMSNQPQHF
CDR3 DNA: TGTGCCAGTCTTCGCGGGGGAATGAGCAATCAGCCCCAGCATTTT

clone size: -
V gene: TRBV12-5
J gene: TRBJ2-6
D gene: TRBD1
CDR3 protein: CASGLVLTGQGAFGANVLTF
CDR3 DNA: TGTGCTAGTGGTTTGGTACTAACGGGACAGGGGGCTTTTGGGGCCAACGTCCTGACTTTC

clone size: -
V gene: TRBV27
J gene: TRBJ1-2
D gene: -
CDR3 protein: CASSPAGWMWGYTF
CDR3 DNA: TGTGCCAGCAGCCCGGCGGGCTGGATGTGGGGCTACACCTTC

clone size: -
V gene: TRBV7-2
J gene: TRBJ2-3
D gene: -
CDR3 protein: CASSKEGLRGDTQYF
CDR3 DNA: TGTGCCAGCAGCAAGGAAGGGCTTCGCGGGGATACGCAGTATTTT

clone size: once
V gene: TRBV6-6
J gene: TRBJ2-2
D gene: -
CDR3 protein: CASQHTGHNTGELFF
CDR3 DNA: TGTGCCAGCCAACACACGGGACACAACACCGGGGAGCTGTTTTTT

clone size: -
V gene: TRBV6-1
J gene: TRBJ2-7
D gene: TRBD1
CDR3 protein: CASRVGQGHEQYF
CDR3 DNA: TGTGCCAGCAGAGTGGGACAGGGGCACGAGCAGTACTTC

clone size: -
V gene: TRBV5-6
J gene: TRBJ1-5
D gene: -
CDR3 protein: CASSLSNQPQHF
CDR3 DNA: TGTGCCAGCAGCCTAAGCAATCAGCCCCAGCATTTT

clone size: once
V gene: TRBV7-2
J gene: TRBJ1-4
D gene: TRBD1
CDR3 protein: CASRPRQGEKLFF
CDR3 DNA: TGTGCCAGCAGACCCAGACAGGGGGAAAAACTGTTTTTT

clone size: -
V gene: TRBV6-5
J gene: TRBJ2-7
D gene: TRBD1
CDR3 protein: CASSRGQGAYEQYF
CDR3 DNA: TGTGCCAGCAGTAGGGGACAGGGTGCCTACGAGCAGTACTTC

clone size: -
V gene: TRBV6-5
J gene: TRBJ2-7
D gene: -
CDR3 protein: CASRPLGQYF
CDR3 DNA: TGTGCCAGCAGGCCTCTCGGGCAGTACTTC

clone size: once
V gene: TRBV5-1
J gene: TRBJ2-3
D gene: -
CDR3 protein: CASSPQVSGQKYTQYF
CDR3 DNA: TGCGCCAGCAGCCCCCAGGTCAGCGGGCAGAAATATACGCAGTATTTT

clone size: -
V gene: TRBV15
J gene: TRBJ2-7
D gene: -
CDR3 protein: CATSSMRARSYEQYF
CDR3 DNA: TGTGCCACCAGCAGTATGAGGGCGCGGTCCTACGAGCAGTACTTC

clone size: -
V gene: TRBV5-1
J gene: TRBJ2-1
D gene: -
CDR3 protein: CASSSLPGNEQFF
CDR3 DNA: TGCGCCAGCAGCTCCTTACCGGGGAATGAGCAGTTCTTC

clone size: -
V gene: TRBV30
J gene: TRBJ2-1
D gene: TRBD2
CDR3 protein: CAWSVALTSVYNEQFF
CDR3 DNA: TGTGCCTGGAGTGTAGCTCTTACTAGCGTGTACAATGAGCAGTTCTTC

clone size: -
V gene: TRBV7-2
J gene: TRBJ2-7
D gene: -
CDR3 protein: CASAPGTYYEQYF
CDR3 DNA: TGTGCCAGCGCCCCCGGGACTTATTACGAGCAGTACTTC

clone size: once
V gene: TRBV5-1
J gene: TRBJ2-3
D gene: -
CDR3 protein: CASSLAKSTSDTQYF
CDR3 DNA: TGCGCCAGCAGCTTAGCTAAATCCACTTCAGATACGCAGTATTTT

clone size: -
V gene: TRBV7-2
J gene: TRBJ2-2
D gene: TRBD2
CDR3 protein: CASRGGGVRTGELFF
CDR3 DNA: TGTGCCAGCAGGGGCGGGGGAGTGCGGACCGGGGAGCTGTTTTTT

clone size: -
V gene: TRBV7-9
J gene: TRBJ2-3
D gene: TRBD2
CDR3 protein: CASSSGLDTQYF
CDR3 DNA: TGTGCCAGCAGCTCGGGACTAGACACGCAGTATTTT

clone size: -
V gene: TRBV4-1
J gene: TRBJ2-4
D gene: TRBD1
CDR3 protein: CASSGNRGHDKNIQYF
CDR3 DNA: TGCGCCAGCAGCGGGAACAGGGGGCACGACAAAAACATTCAGTACTTC

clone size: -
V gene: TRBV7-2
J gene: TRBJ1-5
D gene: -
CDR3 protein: CASSLEQGLNQPQHF
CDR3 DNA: TGTGCCAGCAGCTTAGAACAGGGTCTCAATCAGCCCCAGCATTTT

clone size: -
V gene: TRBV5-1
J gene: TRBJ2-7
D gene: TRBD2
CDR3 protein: CASSPTGGSYEQYF
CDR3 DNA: TGCGCCAGCAGCCCTACGGGGGGCTCCTACGAGCAGTACTTC

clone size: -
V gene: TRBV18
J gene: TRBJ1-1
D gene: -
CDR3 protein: CASSPGLGTEAFF
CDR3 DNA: TGTGCCAGCTCACCAGGGCTGGGCACTGAAGCTTTCTTT

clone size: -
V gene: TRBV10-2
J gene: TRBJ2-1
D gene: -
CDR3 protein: CASSGLRGYNEQFF
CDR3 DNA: TGCGCCAGCAGCGGACTACGGGGTTACAATGAGCAGTTCTTC

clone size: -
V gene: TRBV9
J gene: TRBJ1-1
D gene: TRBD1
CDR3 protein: CASSVVVTGGTEAFF
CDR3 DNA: TGTGCCAGCAGCGTAGTCGTTACAGGGGGCACTGAAGCTTTCTTT

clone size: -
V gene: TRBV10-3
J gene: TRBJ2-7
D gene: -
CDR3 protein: CAISESLLTGFQQYF
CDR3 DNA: TGTGCCATCAGTGAGTCGCTGCTAACCGGGTTTCAGCAGTACTTC

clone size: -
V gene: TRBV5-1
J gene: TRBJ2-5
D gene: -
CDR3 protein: CASSLEQGWFSGETQYF
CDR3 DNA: TGCGCCAGCAGCTTGGAACAGGGCTGGTTTAGTGGAGAGACCCAGTACTTC

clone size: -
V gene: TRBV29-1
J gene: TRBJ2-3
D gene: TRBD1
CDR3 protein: CSAIGGQHFTDTQYF
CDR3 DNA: TGCAGCGCTATAGGGGGACAGCACTTTACAGATACGCAGTATTTT